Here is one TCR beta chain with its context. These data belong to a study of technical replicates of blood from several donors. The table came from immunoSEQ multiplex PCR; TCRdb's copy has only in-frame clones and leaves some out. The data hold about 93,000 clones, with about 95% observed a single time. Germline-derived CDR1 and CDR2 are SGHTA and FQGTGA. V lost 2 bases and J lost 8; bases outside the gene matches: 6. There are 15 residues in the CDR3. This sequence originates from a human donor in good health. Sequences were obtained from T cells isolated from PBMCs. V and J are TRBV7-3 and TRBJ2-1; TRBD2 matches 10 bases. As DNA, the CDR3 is TGTGCCAGCAGCTTACAGACCACTAGCGGGGATGAGCAGTTCTTC. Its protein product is CASSLQTTSGDEQFF.